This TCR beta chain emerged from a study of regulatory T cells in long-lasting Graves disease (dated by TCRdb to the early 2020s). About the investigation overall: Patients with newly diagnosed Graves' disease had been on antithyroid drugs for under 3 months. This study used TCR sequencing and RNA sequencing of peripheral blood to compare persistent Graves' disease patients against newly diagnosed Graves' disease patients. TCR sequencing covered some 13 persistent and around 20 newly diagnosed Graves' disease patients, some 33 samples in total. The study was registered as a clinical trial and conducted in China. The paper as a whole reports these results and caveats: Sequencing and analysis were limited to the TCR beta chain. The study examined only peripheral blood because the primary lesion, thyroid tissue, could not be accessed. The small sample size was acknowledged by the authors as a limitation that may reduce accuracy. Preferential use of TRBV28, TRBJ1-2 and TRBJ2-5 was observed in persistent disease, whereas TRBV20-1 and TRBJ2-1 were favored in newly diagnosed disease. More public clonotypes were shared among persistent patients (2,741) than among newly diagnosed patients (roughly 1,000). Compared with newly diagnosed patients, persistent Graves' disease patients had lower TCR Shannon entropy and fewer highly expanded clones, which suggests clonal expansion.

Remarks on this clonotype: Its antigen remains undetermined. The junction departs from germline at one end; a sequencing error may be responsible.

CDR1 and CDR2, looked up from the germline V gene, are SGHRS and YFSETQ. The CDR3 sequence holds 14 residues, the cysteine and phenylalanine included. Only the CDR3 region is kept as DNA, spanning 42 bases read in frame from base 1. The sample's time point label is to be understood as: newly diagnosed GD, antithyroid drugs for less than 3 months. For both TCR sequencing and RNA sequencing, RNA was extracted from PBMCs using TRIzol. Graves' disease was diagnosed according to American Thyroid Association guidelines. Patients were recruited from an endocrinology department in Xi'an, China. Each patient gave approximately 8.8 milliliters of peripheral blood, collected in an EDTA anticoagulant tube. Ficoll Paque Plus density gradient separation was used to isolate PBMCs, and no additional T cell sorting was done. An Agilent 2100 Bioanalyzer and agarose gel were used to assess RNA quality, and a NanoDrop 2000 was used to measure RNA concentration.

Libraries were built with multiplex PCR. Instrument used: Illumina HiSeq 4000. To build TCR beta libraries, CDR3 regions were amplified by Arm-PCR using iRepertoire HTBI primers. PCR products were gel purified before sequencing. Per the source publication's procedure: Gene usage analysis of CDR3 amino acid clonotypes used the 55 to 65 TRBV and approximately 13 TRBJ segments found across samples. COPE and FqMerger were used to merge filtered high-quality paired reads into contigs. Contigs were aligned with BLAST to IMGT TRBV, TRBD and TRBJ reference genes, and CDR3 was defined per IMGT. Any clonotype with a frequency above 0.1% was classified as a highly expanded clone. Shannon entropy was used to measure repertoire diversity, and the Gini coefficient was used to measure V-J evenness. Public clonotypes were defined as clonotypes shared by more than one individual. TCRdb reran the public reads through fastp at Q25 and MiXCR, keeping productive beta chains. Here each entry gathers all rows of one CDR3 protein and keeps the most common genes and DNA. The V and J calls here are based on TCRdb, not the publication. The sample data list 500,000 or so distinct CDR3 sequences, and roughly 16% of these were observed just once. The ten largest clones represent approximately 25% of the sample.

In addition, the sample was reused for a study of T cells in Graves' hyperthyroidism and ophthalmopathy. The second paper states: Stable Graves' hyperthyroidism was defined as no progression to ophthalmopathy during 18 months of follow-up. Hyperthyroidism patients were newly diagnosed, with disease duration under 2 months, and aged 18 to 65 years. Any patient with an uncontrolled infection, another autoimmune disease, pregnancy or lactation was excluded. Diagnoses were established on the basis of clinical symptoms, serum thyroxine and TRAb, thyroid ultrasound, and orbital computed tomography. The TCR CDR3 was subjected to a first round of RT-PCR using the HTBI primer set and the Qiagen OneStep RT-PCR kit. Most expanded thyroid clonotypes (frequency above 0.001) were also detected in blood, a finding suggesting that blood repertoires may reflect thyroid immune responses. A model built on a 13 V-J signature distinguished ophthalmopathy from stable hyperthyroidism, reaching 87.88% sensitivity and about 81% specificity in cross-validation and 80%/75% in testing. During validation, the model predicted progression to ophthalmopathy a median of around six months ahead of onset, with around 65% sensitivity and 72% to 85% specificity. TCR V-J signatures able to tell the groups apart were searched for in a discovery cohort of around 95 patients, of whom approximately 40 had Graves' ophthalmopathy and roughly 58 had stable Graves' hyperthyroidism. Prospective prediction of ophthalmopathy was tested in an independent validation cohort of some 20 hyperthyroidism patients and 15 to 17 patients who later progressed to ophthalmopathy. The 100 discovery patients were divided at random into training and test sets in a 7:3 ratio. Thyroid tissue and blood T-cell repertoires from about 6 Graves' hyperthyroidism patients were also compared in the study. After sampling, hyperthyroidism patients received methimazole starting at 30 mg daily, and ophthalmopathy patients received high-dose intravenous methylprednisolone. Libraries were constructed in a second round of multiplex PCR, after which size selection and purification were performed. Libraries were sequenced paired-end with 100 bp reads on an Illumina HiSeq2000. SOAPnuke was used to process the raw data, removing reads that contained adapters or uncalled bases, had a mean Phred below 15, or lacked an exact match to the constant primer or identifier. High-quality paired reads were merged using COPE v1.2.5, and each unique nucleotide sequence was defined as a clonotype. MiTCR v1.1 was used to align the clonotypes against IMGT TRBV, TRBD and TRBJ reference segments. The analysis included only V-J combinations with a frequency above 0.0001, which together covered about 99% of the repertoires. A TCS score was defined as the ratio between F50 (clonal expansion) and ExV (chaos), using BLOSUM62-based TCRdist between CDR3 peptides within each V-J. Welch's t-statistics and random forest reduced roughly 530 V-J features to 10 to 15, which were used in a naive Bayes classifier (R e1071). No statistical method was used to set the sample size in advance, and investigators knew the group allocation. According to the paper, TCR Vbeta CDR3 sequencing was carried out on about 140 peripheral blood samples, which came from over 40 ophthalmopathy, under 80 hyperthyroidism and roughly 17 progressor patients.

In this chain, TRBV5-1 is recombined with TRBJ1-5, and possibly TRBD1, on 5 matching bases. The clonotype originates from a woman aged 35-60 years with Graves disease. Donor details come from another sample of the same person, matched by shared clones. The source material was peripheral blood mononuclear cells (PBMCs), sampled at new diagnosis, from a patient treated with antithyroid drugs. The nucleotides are TGTGCCAGCAGCTTGTTAGGGGATAGTCAGCCCCAGCATTTT. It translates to CASSLLGDSQPQHF.